Shown below are 23 T cell receptor beta chains from a single sample sequenced in a study of blood T cell repertoires in COVID-19. Sequencing was performed with immunoSEQ multiplex PCR; in TCRdb, only in-frame clones are kept and a portion is missing. This sample has 250,000 to 300,000 clones, with over 65% found just once. Sequencing was performed on peripheral blood. The source of these receptors is a man aged 55-75 years who had recovered from COVID-19.

V and J are TRBV10-1 and TRBJ2-1, with 9 bases aligning to TRBD2. From germline, CDR1 is WNHNN and CDR2 SYGVQD (reference sequence). The CDR3 runs to 14 residues. Trimming at V came to 8 bases and at J to 7 bases, leaving 9 bases not matched to a gene. CDR3 DNA sequence: TGCGCCAGCGTTGCGGGTAGCGGGGGTAATGAGCAGTTCTTC. Translated, it gives CASVAGSGGNEQFF.

J is TRBJ2-2 and V is TRBV20-1; TRBD1 is a possible D gene (5 bases). The germline V gene has CDR1 DFQATT and CDR2 SNEGSKA (reference sequence). Trimming stripped 3 bases from V and 1 base from J, with 9 bases between. This CDR3 spans 14 amino acids. CDR3 residues: CSASDQGNTGELFF. CDR3 nucleotides: TGCAGTGCTAGTGACCAGGGGAACACCGGGGAGCTGTTTTTT.

The V gene is TRBV9, the J gene TRBJ1-6, with a weak D call TRBD1 (6 bases). Germline V gene sequence: CDR1 SGDLS, CDR2 YYNGEE. With 4 bases removed from V and 4 bases from J, the gap between germline ends came to 15 bases. The CDR3 is 16 residues long. CDR3: CASSPRDNLYNSPLHF. The DNA for the CDR3 is TGTGCCAGCAGCCCAAGGGACAATCTTTATAATTCACCCCTCCACTTT.

This chain links TRBV19 with TRBJ2-1; possibly TRBD1 for D (6 bases). The CDR3 has 16 residues. Germline assignment: CDR1 LNHDA and CDR2 SQIVND (reference sequence). Trimming took 7 bases from V and 4 from J, leaving 20 bases between them. The CDR3 sequence is CASTPSGTRRYNEQFF. The CDR3 DNA follows: TGTGCCAGTACCCCATCCGGGACACGGAGATACAATGAGCAGTTCTTC.

This chain connects TRBV30 to TRBJ1-1; D gene ambiguous. V was trimmed by 2 bases and J by 4 bases, leaving 11 bases between them. The CDR3 has 13 residues. Germline values: CDR1 GTSNPN, CDR2 SVGIG (reference sequence). CDR3 sequence: CAWSWRGGTEAFF. DNA for the CDR3: TGTGCCTGGAGTTGGAGAGGAGGCACTGAAGCTTTCTTT.

This clone was recorded many times. The rearrangement links TRBV11-2 to TRBJ1-1; 10 bases map to TRBD1. The CDR3 extends over 12 amino acids. Unmatched junction bases numbered 6, after V lost 5 bases and J lost 12 bases. CDR1 and CDR2 (germline): SGHAT, FQNNGV. Here the CDR3 DNA reads TGTGCCAGCAGCGTCGGGACAGGGGTTACTTTCTTT. Translated, it gives CASSVGTGVTFF.

J is TRBJ2-7 and V is TRBV11-2; D uncertain. Germline CDR1 and CDR2: SGHAT and FQNNGV. V was trimmed by 1 base and J by 0 bases, leaving 7 bases between them. This CDR3 contains 14 residues. CDR3 in amino acids: CASSLGLNSYEQYF. CDR3 DNA sequence: TGTGCCAGCAGCTTAGGTCTTAACTCCTACGAGCAGTACTTC.

The chain is built from TRBV6-5 and TRBJ2-3; D is ambiguous. Trimming stripped 2 bases from V and 3 bases from J, with 9 bases between. CDR1 and CDR2 (germline): MNHEY, SVGAGI. The CDR3 runs 14 residues. In DNA, the CDR3 is TGTGCCAGCAGTTACGGTTTCGGGACAGATACGCAGTATTTT. Translating gives CASSYGFGTDTQYF.

The CDR3 DNA reads as TGTGCCAGCAGTGGGGACCTAGCGGGACGTAGTGAGCAGTTCTTC. As protein: CASSGDLAGRSEQFF. V usage is TRBV2 and J usage is TRBJ2-1; 9 positions match TRBD2. The CDR3 is 15 amino acids. Trimming cost V 4 bases and J 9 bases; bases outside gene matches: 10. In germline, CDR1 is SNHLY, CDR2 FYNNEI.

In its sample, this clone was seen once. The chain is built from TRBV6-5 and TRBJ2-3; the D gene is possibly TRBD2 (7 bases). The V gene's germline CDR1 is MNHEY and CDR2 SVGAGI. Trimming cost V 7 bases and J 0 bases, with 11 bases left between them. This CDR3 spans 14 amino acids. The CDR3 bases are TGTGCCAGCACGGGGGGCTTAAGCACAGATACGCAGTATTTT. Amino acids: CASTGGLSTDTQYF.

This rearrangement joins TRBV2 to TRBJ2-1; 14 bases match TRBD2. This CDR3 contains 17 residues. The germline gives CDR1 SNHLY, CDR2 FYNNEI. The trim removed 6 bases at V and 4 bases at J, leaving 8 bases unmatched. The CDR3 DNA sequence: TGTGCCAGCAGAGATGGGACTAGCGGGGGCCGTTACAATGAGCAGTTCTTC. Translation gives CASRDGTSGGRYNEQFF.

As regards this clone: Different DNA sequences within this sample yield the same CDR3. V usage is TRBV3-1 (or the pseudogene TRBV3-2) and J usage is TRBJ1-2, with TRBD1 matching over 9 bases. The trim removed 5 bases at V and 4 bases at J, leaving 2 bases unmatched. CDR1 is LGHDT, CDR2 YNNKEL, per germline (reference sequence). CDR3 length equals 13 residues. CDR3: CASSAGQGYGYTF. CDR3 nucleotides: TGTGCCAGCAGCGCGGGACAGGGCTATGGCTACACCTTC.

The gene calls are TRBV2 and TRBJ2-1; 10 positions match TRBD2. The germline CDR1 and CDR2 sequences are SNHLY and FYNNEI. The CDR3 spans 14 residues. V shed 4 bases and J 7 bases; nucleotides not matched to a gene: 4. The CDR3 coding sequence is TGTGCCAGCAGTGCTAGCGGGGGAAGAAATGAGCAGTTCTTC. Protein: CASSASGGRNEQFF.

The chain uses TRBV7-3 and TRBJ2-5; D might be TRBD2 (6 bases). V was trimmed by 8 bases and J by 2 bases, leaving 18 bases between them. The CDR3 contains 15 residues. CDR1 SGHTA and CDR2 FQGTGA come from the germline V gene. CDR3 region: CASAKKGRMQETQYF. In nucleotides, the CDR3 is TGTGCCAGCGCCAAAAAGGGGAGGATGCAAGAGACCCAGTACTTC.

This clone was recorded once. J is TRBJ1-6 and V is TRBV18; D not resolved. Per the germline V gene, CDR1 is KGHSH and CDR2 is LQKENI. V was shortened by 0 bases and J by 16 bases, with 16 bases between the two germline ends. The length of the CDR3 is 14 residues. CDR3: CASSPPGEASKLHF. CDR3 in DNA: TGTGCCAGCTCACCACCTGGGGAGGCCTCTAAACTCCACTTT.

V gene TRBV2 combines with J gene TRBJ2-3; D possibly corresponds to TRBD2 (5 bases). Trimming left V 6 bases short and J 3 bases short, with 16 bases between. Per germline, CDR1 SNHLY and CDR2 FYNNEI. There are 15 residues in the CDR3. CDR3 sequence: CASRRTGSETDTQYF. CDR3 DNA sequence: TGTGCCAGCAGACGCACGGGGTCAGAGACAGATACGCAGTATTTT. The entire variable domain, with the rest obtained from reference TRBV2 and TRBJ2-3, is as follows: EPEVTQTPSHQVTQMGQEVILRCVPISNHLYFYWYRQILGQKVEFLVSFYNNEISEKSEIFDDQFSVERPDGSNFTLKIRSTKLEDSAMYFCASRRTGSETDTQYFGPGTRLTVL.

The V gene is TRBV12-5, the J gene TRBJ1-5; TRBD1 is a possible D gene (5 bases). The germline V gene encodes CDR1 LGHNT and CDR2 FRNRAP. This CDR3 comprises 14 residues. V was trimmed by 5 bases and J by 3 bases, leaving 11 bases between them. The CDR3 loop reads CASGPGEANQPQHF. CDR3 sequence (DNA): TGTGCTAGTGGTCCGGGGGAAGCCAATCAGCCCCAGCATTTT.

This clone has a single count. One end of the junction is discordant with germline, which a read error may explain. The chain recombines TRBV20-1 with TRBJ2-3; 9 bases map to TRBD1. The germline CDR1 and CDR2 sequences are DFQATT and SNEGSKA (reference sequence). CDR3 size: 15 residues. CDR3 residues: CSASSPGQGTDTQYF. Written as DNA, the CDR3 is TGCAGTGCTAGTAGCCCGGGACAGGGCACGGATACGCAGTATTTT.

This sequence joins TRBV6-5 and TRBJ1-3, with a tentative D call TRBD1 (5 bases). Germline CDR1 and CDR2: MNHEY and SVGAGI. V was clipped by 6 bases and J by 0 bases, with 12 bases between them. The CDR3 covers 15 residues. CDR3 nucleotide sequence: TGTGCCAGCAGCCTGGACAAAAGCTCTGGAAACACCATATATTTT. Translated: CASSLDKSSGNTIYF.

Remarks on this clone: The sample carries other DNA sequences with the same CDR3. The V and J genes are TRBV13 and TRBJ2-2; 7 nucleotides match TRBD2. CDR1 and CDR2 from the germline V gene are PRHDT and FYEKMQ (reference sequence). Germline trimming cut 3 bases from V and 0 bases from J; bases unmatched to any gene: 4. This CDR3 has 16 residues. The DNA for the CDR3 is TGTGCCAGCAGCTTCGGAGGGAGGGCGAACACCGGGGAGCTGTTTTTT. It encodes CASSFGGRANTGELFF.

The J gene is TRBJ2-3, the V gene TRBV7-8, with D unclear. V shed 8 bases and J shed 0 bases, with 12 bases lying between them. The CDR3 covers 14 residues. The germline CDR1 and CDR2 sequences are SGHVS and FQNEAQ. As DNA, the CDR3 is TGTGCCAGCTCGACTGGCGTTAGCACAGATACGCAGTATTTT. Its translation: CASSTGVSTDTQYF.

V is TRBV19 and J is TRBJ1-5; tentative D call: TRBD1 (5 bases). Germline V CDR1 and CDR2: LNHDA, SQIVND (reference sequence). V dropped 8 bases and J dropped 0 bases, with 17 bases sitting between them. The CDR3 has 16 amino acids. The CDR3 sequence is CASGLTAIYSNQPQHF. The CDR3 nucleotides read TGTGCCAGTGGATTGACAGCAATCTATAGCAATCAGCCCCAGCATTTT. The full variable domain, rest sourced from reference TRBV19 and TRBJ1-5, is DGGITQSPKYLFRKEGQNVTLSCEQNLNHDAMYWYRQDPGQGLRLIYYSQIVNDFQKGDIAEGYSVSREKKESFPLTVTSAQKNPTAFYLCASGLTAIYSNQPQHFGDGTRLSIL.

This clone appeared a single time. This chain joins TRBV5-6 and TRBJ2-1, with 9 bases identical to TRBD1. Germline-derived CDR1 and CDR2 are SGHDT and YYEEEE. Trimming took 2 bases from V and 1 from J; bases not matched to a gene: 7. The CDR3 has 17 residues. In DNA form, the CDR3 reads TGTGCCAGCAGCTTTTTCGGGACAGGGATGTCCTACAATGAGCAGTTCTTC. Protein: CASSFFGTGMSYNEQFF.